The 29 T cell receptor beta chains below were found in one sample sequenced in a study of cytomegalovirus exposure and HLA in healthy donors (dated by TCRdb to 2017 to 2019). The receptor library was made with the immunoSEQ multiplex PCR assay. The multiplex PCR relied on a mix of 60 forward primers for TCR Vbeta segments and 13 reverse primers for TCR Jbeta segments. Entries here come from immuneACCESS through TCRdb and include only in-frame sequences with V and J called. Some clones fail to appear in such tables; in the studies checked, an unresolved V gene covers under half of the shortfall, and the cause of the remainder is unknown. Across this sample there are around 130,000 clones, with roughly 80% seen only once. 0.8% to 0.95% of the sample belongs to the ten largest clones. Sequences were obtained from PBMCs. The receptors were sampled from a woman between 55 and 75 years old in good health and CMV-seronegative.

The rearrangement uses TRBV4-1 and TRBJ2-2; 7 bases fit TRBD1. After removal of 8 bases from V and 2 bases from J, the junction contained 2 bases not matched to a gene. The CDR3 sequence is 13 residues long. Germline V gives CDR1 MGHRA, CDR2 YSYEKL. The DNA for the CDR3 is TGCGCCAGCCGGGACAGCAACACCGGGGAGCTGTTTTTT. The encoded protein is CASRDSNTGELFF.

The V gene is TRBV28, the J gene TRBJ1-5; a weak D match, TRBD1 (5 bases). Trimming left V 7 bases short and J 6 bases short, with 16 bases between. The CDR3 has 14 amino acids. Germline values: CDR1 MDHEN, CDR2 SYDVKM. The CDR3 loop reads CASINRGWSQPQHF. The CDR3 bases are TGTGCCAGCATCAATAGGGGTTGGAGTCAGCCCCAGCATTTT.

The rearrangement links TRBV6-1 to TRBJ1-5, with D unresolved. The CDR3 length is 13 residues. The V gene lost 4 bases and the J gene lost 5 bases, with 9 bases spanning the gap. Germline CDR1 reads MNHNS; CDR2 reads SASEGT. CDR3 amino acids: CASSGSPDQPQHF. Here the CDR3 DNA reads TGTGCCAGCAGTGGTTCCCCAGATCAGCCCCAGCATTTT.

This rearrangement joins TRBV4-1 to TRBJ2-2; D remains ambiguous. With 0 bases removed from V and 4 bases from J, the gap between germline ends came to 12 bases. Germline V gene sequence: CDR1 MGHRA, CDR2 YSYEKL. The CDR3 has 16 amino acids. The DNA of the CDR3 is TGCGCCAGCAGCCAAGATTATCGGTCGGGCACCGGGGAGCTGTTTTTT. Protein product: CASSQDYRSGTGELFF.

CDR3 region: CASSVSHLSYEQYF. In DNA form, the CDR3 reads TGTGCCAGCAGTGTTAGCCACCTTTCCTACGAGCAGTACTTC. This chain uses TRBV6-1 with TRBJ2-7; no definite D call. V was trimmed by 4 bases and J by 1 base, leaving 11 bases between them. Germline loops: CDR1 MNHNS, CDR2 SASEGT. The CDR3 covers 14 residues.

The genes are TRBV7-9 and TRBJ2-3; D call uncertain. CDR1 SEHNR and CDR2 FQNEAQ come from the germline V gene (reference sequence). V lost 5 bases and J 1 base, leaving 10 bases between the germline ends. This CDR3 has 14 residues. The CDR3 spells CASSLSVGTDTQYF. Here the CDR3 DNA reads TGTGCCAGCAGCCTATCTGTAGGCACAGATACGCAGTATTTT.

The chain is built from TRBV23-1 and TRBJ2-7; tentative D call: TRBD1 (5 bases). TRBV23-1 is sorted into the ORF group, with uncertain function. The CDR3 has 14 residues. Deletions cut 2 bases from V and 6 bases from J, with 14 bases between. As DNA, the CDR3 is TGCGCCAGCAGTCAACAGGCCGCCCAGGGCGAGCAGTACTTC. As protein: CASSQQAAQGEQYF.

V and J are TRBV9 and TRBJ2-2; TRBD2 aligns across 11 bases. This CDR3 has 17 residues. Germline CDR1 and CDR2: SGDLS and YYNGEE. J gave up 5 bases and V 2 bases, and 8 bases lay outside the gene matches. The CDR3 sequence: CASSVYGTSGNTGELFF. The CDR3 DNA reads TGTGCCAGCAGCGTCTATGGGACTAGCGGAAATACCGGGGAGCTGTTTTTT.

This chain links TRBV5-4 with TRBJ2-3; D not resolved. CDR3 length: 14 residues. The germline V gene has CDR1 SGHNT and CDR2 YYREEE (reference sequence). V was pared by 2 bases and J by 4 bases, with 11 bases between. The CDR3 here is CASSFSLPPDTQYF. CDR3 sequence (DNA): TGTGCCAGCAGCTTTTCCCTTCCCCCAGATACGCAGTATTTT.

The J gene is TRBJ2-7, the V gene TRBV25-1, with 8 nucleotides matching TRBD1. The CDR3 length is 14 residues. Losses at the gene ends were 5 bases for V and 1 base for J; bases not matched to a gene: 4. The germline gives CDR1 MGHDK, CDR2 SYGVNS. In DNA, the CDR3 is TGTGCCAGCAGTCTCGGACAGGGTTCCTACGAGCAGTACTTC. This sequence encodes CASSLGQGSYEQYF.

V gene TRBV7-9 combines with J gene TRBJ2-1; 9 bases are a match to TRBD2. Germline V CDR1 and CDR2: SEHNR, FQNEAQ (reference sequence). CDR3 length equals 15 residues. J lost 5 bases, V lost 5 bases, and 7 bases had no gene match. The CDR3 region has the DNA TGTGCCAGCAGCCTAGAAGCTAGCGGGAACAATGAGCAGTTCTTC. Encoded protein: CASSLEASGNNEQFF.

The gene calls are TRBV6-5 and TRBJ2-7; 8 positions agree with TRBD1. This CDR3 contains 15 residues. Germline V gene sequence: CDR1 MNHEY, CDR2 SVGAGI. V shed 2 bases and J 3 bases; nucleotides not matched to a gene: 6. DNA for the CDR3: TGTGCCAGCAGTTACAGCCGGGACAGGTACTACGAGCAGTACTTC. Translating gives CASSYSRDRYYEQYF.

The genes are TRBV6-5 and TRBJ2-7; perhaps TRBD1 as D (5 bases). Trimming took off 6 bases at V and 2 bases at J, with 17 bases between the two ends. This CDR3 has 15 residues. Germline assignment: CDR1 MNHEY and CDR2 SVGAGI. The CDR3 here is CASRLQAYSAYEQYF. CDR3 sequence (DNA): TGTGCCAGCAGGCTACAGGCTTATTCTGCCTACGAGCAGTACTTC.

CDR3 amino acids: CASSDGGGSTDTQYF. The CDR3 DNA is TGTGCCAGCAGTGATGGTGGGGGGAGCACAGATACGCAGTATTTT. The genes are TRBV2 and TRBJ2-3; weak D call: TRBD2 (6 bases). Germline V gene data show CDR1 as SNHLY and CDR2 as FYNNEI. The CDR3 contains 15 residues. Deletions cut 3 bases from V and 0 bases from J, with 10 bases between.

This clone occurred a few times. The rearrangement joins TRBV20-1 to TRBJ1-4, with no clear D. The CDR3 is 11 amino acids. From germline, CDR1 is DFQATT and CDR2 SNEGSKA (reference sequence). V was cut by 0 bases and J by 8 bases, with 4 bases left in between. The CDR3 DNA reads as TGCAGTGCTAGAGATCAAGAAAAACTGTTTTTT. Translated: CSARDQEKLFF.

The genes are TRBV2 and TRBJ1-5, with no clear D. CDR1 and CDR2 from the germline V gene are SNHLY and FYNNEI. V gave up 9 bases and J gave up 2 bases, with 8 bases separating them. This CDR3 spans 12 amino acids. The CDR3 region is CASRIGNQPQHF. The CDR3 DNA is TGTGCCAGTAGAATTGGCAATCAGCCCCAGCATTTT.

The V and J genes are TRBV27 and TRBJ2-1; D not resolved. V lost 3 bases and J lost 10, with 19 bases in between. Germline loops: CDR1 MNHEY, CDR2 SMNVEV (reference sequence). The CDR3 has 15 amino acids. CDR3: CASSLRSWLDNEQFF. In DNA form, the CDR3 reads TGTGCCAGCAGTTTGAGAAGTTGGCTAGATAACGAGCAGTTCTTC.

For the CDR3, the DNA is TGCGCCAGCAGCCAAGGTGGACAGGGGAAGGATCAGCCCCAGCATTTT. Translating it yields CASSQGGQGKDQPQHF. The chain is built from TRBV4-1 and TRBJ1-5; 9 nucleotides align to TRBD1. V lost 1 base and J lost 5; bases outside the gene matches: 6. Germline CDR1 reads MGHRA; CDR2 reads YSYEKL. This CDR3 is built from 16 residues.

The rearrangement uses TRBV11-2 and TRBJ2-7; D is perhaps TRBD1 (6 bases). Looked up from germline, CDR1 is SGHAT and CDR2 is FQNNGV. With 5 bases removed from V and 0 bases from J, the gap between germline ends came to 14 bases. The CDR3 extends over 15 amino acids. The CDR3 sequence is CASSRQELSSYEQYF. CDR3 DNA: TGTGCCAGCAGCCGACAGGAGTTGAGCTCCTACGAGCAGTACTTC.

The chain has TRBV20-1 and TRBJ2-7; weak D call: TRBD2 (5 bases). Germline CDR1 DFQATT, CDR2 SNEGSKA (reference sequence). This CDR3 has 11 residues. V gave up 4 bases and J gave up 6 bases, with 10 bases separating them. The DNA for the CDR3 is TGCAGTGCTAAAGGCAGCGGCGAGCAGTACTTC. Translation gives CSAKGSGEQYF.

The chain employs TRBV19 and TRBJ1-1; the D gene is possibly TRBD1 (5 bases). The CDR3 is made up of 14 amino acids. V was clipped by 3 bases and J by 11 bases, with 19 bases between them. Per the germline V gene, CDR1 is LNHDA and CDR2 is SQIVND (reference sequence). In DNA form, the CDR3 reads TGTGCCAGTAGTATTGGGGGGTCTTCGGGGAACGCTTTCTTT. Residues: CASSIGGSSGNAFF.

The chain is built from TRBV11-2 and TRBJ1-6; maybe TRBD1 (6 bases). The CDR3 sequence is 15 residues long. CDR1 and CDR2 (germline): SGHAT, FQNNGV. Trimming took off 5 bases at V and 3 bases at J, with 11 bases between the two ends. CDR3 in DNA: TGTGCCAGCAGCGCACAGGGCAACTATAATTCACCCCTCCACTTT. It encodes CASSAQGNYNSPLHF.

The chain recombines TRBV30 with TRBJ2-7; TRBD1 matches at 7 bases. The CDR3 contains 12 residues. The V gene end was trimmed by 5 bases and the J gene end by 6 bases; junction bases not matched to a gene: 7. Germline CDR1 reads GTSNPN; CDR2 reads SVGIG (reference sequence). The CDR3 DNA sequence: TGTGCCTGGTCAGGGGGTTGGGGCGAGCAGTACTTC. Residues: CAWSGGWGEQYF.

The chain couples TRBV6-6 to TRBJ2-4; D remains ambiguous. The germline V gene encodes CDR1 MNHNY and CDR2 SVGAGI (reference sequence). The ends were cut back, 7 bases at V and 0 bases at J, with 16 bases in the middle. The CDR3 sequence is 16 residues long. The CDR3 loop reads CASNPRPVLAKNIQYF. CDR3 nucleotides: TGTGCCAGCAACCCCCGTCCGGTTCTAGCCAAAAACATTCAGTACTTC.

This clone was seen a handful of times. The chain couples TRBV27 to TRBJ1-1, with 7 bases identical to TRBD1. CDR1 is MNHEY and CDR2 is SMNVEV in the germline V gene (reference sequence). CDR3 length: 14 amino acids. V shed 3 bases, J shed 5 bases, and the junction held 6 bases outside the gene matches. The CDR3 loop reads CASSLRGLGTEAFF. The CDR3, as DNA: TGTGCCAGCAGTTTGAGGGGGCTGGGTACTGAAGCTTTCTTT.

This clone was seen just once. The V and J genes are TRBV2 and TRBJ1-5, with 7 bases lining up with TRBD1. The germline CDR1 and CDR2 sequences are SNHLY and FYNNEI. The J segment lost 4 bases and the V segment lost 6 bases, leaving 12 bases of the junction unmatched. There are 16 residues in the CDR3. This chain's CDR3 is CASRAQTGTLNQPQHF. CDR3 nucleotides: TGTGCCAGCAGGGCACAGACAGGGACCCTTAATCAGCCCCAGCATTTT.

This clone was counted once. This chain links TRBV25-1 with TRBJ1-3; 8 bases align to TRBD1. This CDR3 region has 17 residues. Per the germline V gene, CDR1 is MGHDK and CDR2 is SYGVNS. V was pared by 4 bases and J by 0 bases, with 8 bases of the junction left unmatched. This CDR3 is CASSAGTGTPSGNTIYF. The CDR3 DNA follows: TGTGCCAGCAGTGCCGGGACAGGAACACCCTCTGGAAACACCATATATTTT.

This chain links TRBV2 with TRBJ2-3; TRBD2 aligns across 9 bases. The J segment lost 6 bases and the V segment lost 4 bases, leaving 8 bases of the junction unmatched. This CDR3 has 15 residues. CDR1 SNHLY and CDR2 FYNNEI come from the germline V gene. CDR3 sequence (DNA): TGTGCCAGCAGTGCCCTCCTCCTAGCGGGGGATACGCAGTATTTT. Residues: CASSALLLAGDTQYF.

This sequence joins TRBV28 and TRBJ2-7, with TRBD1 identical over 9 bases. The CDR3 runs to 15 residues. The germline V gene encodes CDR1 MDHEN and CDR2 SYDVKM. The V segment lost 10 bases and the J segment 7 bases; nucleotides outside the gene matches: 17. The DNA for the CDR3 is TGTGCCACCCTACTCGGAGGGACAGGGACACAGGAGCAGTACTTC. Translation gives CATLLGGTGTQEQYF.